These 21 T cell receptor beta chains were sequenced from one sample in a study of regulatory T cells in long-lasting Graves disease. Time point reported: persistent/refractory GD, antithyroid drugs over 5 years with positive TRAb. Generation of the TCR library employed RNA extracted from PBMCs. Combining iRepertoire HTBI primers with Arm-PCR of CDR3 regions, the authors built TCR beta libraries. TCRdb itself ran the multiplex PCR reads through MiXCR, one entry per CDR3 protein. The sample yields under 450,000 distinct CDR3 sequences, around 24% seen once. The sample in question was peripheral blood mononuclear cells (PBMCs), obtained when the disease was refractory, from a patient treated with antithyroid drugs. The origin of the receptors is a female donor with Graves disease.

This chain joins TRBV19 and TRBJ2-7; either TRBD1 or TRBD2 may fit D (6 bases each). Per the germline V gene, CDR1 is LNHDA and CDR2 is SQIVND (reference sequence). V lost 7 bases to trimming and J lost 6 bases, with 19 bases between them. The CDR3 length is 14 residues. CDR3 nucleotides: TGTGCCAGTATCCGGGGGCGCATTGACTGCGAGCAGTACTTC. Protein: CASIRGRIDCEQYF.

This clonotype has just a few counts. The chain couples TRBV2 to TRBJ2-7; tentatively, D is TRBD1 (6 bases). The CDR3 covers 14 residues. V was pared by 10 bases and J by 5 bases, with 21 bases between. The germline V gene encodes CDR1 SNHLY and CDR2 FYNNEI. This CDR3 reads CATTPDRSLHEQYF. DNA for the CDR3: TGTGCCACCACCCCAGACAGGTCCCTGCACGAGCAGTACTTC.

This clonotype was counted only a few times. The chain has TRBV28 and TRBJ2-1; 10 bases align to TRBD2. Trimming at V came to 4 bases and at J to 5 bases, leaving 8 bases not matched to a gene. Looked up from germline, CDR1 is MDHEN and CDR2 is SYDVKM. The CDR3 spans 16 residues. The CDR3 nucleotides are TGTGCCAGCAGTTCCTCTGTAGCGGGAGGACACAATGAGCAGTTCTTC. Residues: CASSSSVAGGHNEQFF.

This clonotype was counted only a few times. The chain combines TRBV7-9 with TRBJ1-1; possible D gene TRBD1, 6 bases. Trimming took off 6 bases at V and 11 bases at J, with 19 bases between the two ends. The CDR3 is made up of 13 amino acids. Germline CDR1 reads SEHNR; CDR2 reads FQNEAQ (reference sequence). The CDR3 DNA is TGTGCCAGCAGACCAGGGGTTGGGCCTCTGGCTTTCTTT. Residues: CASRPGVGPLAFF.

This clonotype was detected only a few times. V and J are TRBV19 and TRBJ1-1; D remains unclear. The CDR3 runs 16 residues. The ends were cut back, 6 bases at V and 1 base at J, with 18 bases in the middle. Germline loops: CDR1 LNHDA, CDR2 SQIVND (reference sequence). The CDR3 reads CASRAGSRIPNTEAFF. The CDR3 region has the DNA TGTGCCAGTAGAGCGGGCAGCAGAATACCGAACACTGAAGCTTTCTTT.

This clonotype was counted a few times. The chain couples TRBV27 to TRBJ2-6; 12 bases are a match to TRBD1. J lost 2 bases, V lost 9 bases, and 5 bases had no gene match. Germline CDR1 is MNHEY and CDR2 is SMNVEV (reference sequence). CDR3 length: 16 residues. For the CDR3, the DNA is TGTGCCAGGCCCGGGACAGGGGGCGCTGGGGCCAACGTCCTGACTTTC. It specifies CARPGTGGAGANVLTF. Supplemented by reference TRBV27 and TRBJ2-6, the full variable domain reads EAQVTQNPRYLITVTGKKLTVTCSQNMNHEYMSWYRQDPGLGLRQIYYSMNVEVTDKGDVPEGYKVSRKEKRNFPLILESPSPNQTSLYFCARPGTGGAGANVLTFGAGSRLTVL.

This clonotype was counted at least ten times. The chain recombines TRBV29-1 with TRBJ1-2, with D perhaps TRBD1 (6 bases). Looked up from germline, CDR1 is SQVTM and CDR2 is ANQGSEA. There are 14 residues in the CDR3. V lost 4 bases and J 2 bases, leaving 14 bases between the germline ends. The CDR3 coding sequence is TGCAGCGTTGCCGGACAGATGAAGAACTATGGCTACACCTTC. This sequence encodes CSVAGQMKNYGYTF.

At least ten counts were recorded for this clonotype. The chain has TRBV2 and TRBJ1-4, with TRBD1 identical over 10 bases. V lost 7 bases and J lost 8; bases outside the gene matches: 4. The CDR3 loop spans 13 amino acids. Germline V gene sequence: CDR1 SNHLY, CDR2 FYNNEI. This chain's CDR3 is CASNDRGQEKLFF. CDR3 DNA: TGTGCCAGCAACGACAGGGGGCAGGAAAAACTGTTTTTT.

The chain joins TRBV2 to TRBJ2-1; a possible D gene is TRBD2 (6 bases). The germline gives CDR1 SNHLY, CDR2 FYNNEI. This CDR3 spans 15 amino acids. The V gene lost 2 bases and the J gene lost 9 bases, with 17 bases spanning the gap. CDR3 region: CASSEHEDGGSEQFF. The CDR3 coding sequence is TGTGCCAGCAGTGAACACGAGGACGGGGGTAGTGAGCAGTTCTTC.

There are many counts of this clonotype. The chain uses TRBV2 and TRBJ2-5; D assignment may be TRBD1 or TRBD2 (6 bases each). Germline V gives CDR1 SNHLY, CDR2 FYNNEI. CDR3 length equals 14 residues. The V gene lost 1 base and the J gene lost 5 bases, with 11 bases spanning the gap. The chain's CDR3 is CASSEGGARETQYF. The CDR3 coding sequence is TGTGCCAGCAGTGAAGGGGGGGCGAGGGAGACCCAGTACTTC.

This clonotype has more than one count but fewer than ten. The rearrangement joins TRBV3-1 to TRBJ1-3; a possible D gene is TRBD1 (5 bases). CDR1 LGHDT and CDR2 YNNKEL come from the germline V gene (reference sequence). Trimming stripped 1 base from V and 4 bases from J, with 11 bases between. This CDR3 has 15 residues. Here the CDR3 reads CASSQGLGEGNTIYF. CDR3 in DNA: TGTGCCAGCAGCCAAGGTTTAGGGGAAGGAAACACCATATATTTT.

This clonotype was counted ten times or more. The V and J genes are TRBV7-2 and TRBJ2-7; D gene ambiguous. CDR3 length: 14 amino acids. From germline, CDR1 is SGHTA and CDR2 FQGNSA. Trimming shortened V by 5 bases and J by 2 bases, and 13 bases separated the two germline ends. The CDR3 is CASSAGGSTYEQYF. CDR3 nucleotides: TGTGCCAGCAGCGCCGGTGGCAGCACCTACGAGCAGTACTTC.

Remarks on this clonotype: Given a much more abundant clone one base away, this may be a read error. The chain recombines TRBV28 with TRBJ1-4; D is unresolved. This CDR3 has 13 residues. Trimming took off 10 bases at V and 3 bases at J, with 12 bases between the two ends. CDR1 is MDHEN and CDR2 is SYDVKM in the germline V gene. As DNA, the CDR3 is TGTGCCACCCGGGAACAGCCTAATGAAAAACTGTTTTTT. Translation: CATREQPNEKLFF.

This clonotype appeared a few times. The chain joins TRBV19 to TRBJ2-2; 8 bases fit TRBD2. CDR1 and CDR2 (germline): LNHDA, SQIVND (reference sequence). This CDR3 has 14 residues. After removal of 5 bases from V and 1 base from J, the junction contained 0 bases not matched to a gene. CDR3 in DNA: TGTGCCAGTAGTGCGGGGGGGAACACCGGGGAGCTGTTTTTT. Protein sequence: CASSAGGNTGELFF.

This clonotype was counted only a few times. The rearrangement joins TRBV20-1 to TRBJ1-5; D gene unclear. This CDR3 has 14 amino acids. Germline V lookup: CDR1 DFQATT, CDR2 SNEGSKA (reference sequence). V was trimmed by 0 bases and J by 6 bases, leaving 12 bases between them. This CDR3 reads CSARDAKGGQPQHF. The CDR3 bases are TGCAGTGCTAGAGATGCAAAGGGTGGTCAGCCCCAGCATTTT.

This clonotype was counted many times. The chain carries TRBV6-1 and TRBJ2-5; TRBD1 might be the D (6 bases). This CDR3 is 14 amino acids long. Deletions cut 6 bases from V and 4 bases from J, with 15 bases between. Looked up from germline, CDR1 is MNHNS and CDR2 is SASEGT. CDR3 coding DNA: TGTGCCAGCAGCGAGGGGCTAGGGGGAGAGACCCAGTACTTC. Protein product: CASSEGLGGETQYF.

This chain connects TRBV6-2 or TRBV6-3 to TRBJ1-3, with 9 bases that match TRBD1. The germline V gene has CDR1 MNHEY and CDR2 SVGEGT. CDR3 length: 14 residues. V lost 7 bases to trimming and J lost 4 bases; unmatched junction nucleotides: 5. CDR3 bases: TGTGCCAGCAATTCCGGACAGGGGGGAAACACCATATATTTT. Protein product: CASNSGQGGNTIYF.

The chain is built from TRBV11-2 and TRBJ2-2, with D unresolved. The V and J ends lost 4 bases and 6 bases respectively, with 12 bases between them. From germline, CDR1 is SGHAT and CDR2 FQNNGV. This CDR3 contains 14 residues. CDR3 in amino acids: CASSSLSRSGELFF. CDR3 nucleotide sequence: TGTGCCAGCAGCTCCCTTTCCCGGTCCGGGGAGCTGTTTTTT.

This clonotype was counted many times. This sequence joins TRBV28 and TRBJ2-3, with D uncertain. The V end lost 6 bases, the J end lost 0 bases, and 10 bases lay between the germline ends. The CDR3 length is 14 residues. Germline-derived CDR1 and CDR2 are MDHEN and SYDVKM. This chain's CDR3 is CASSLGLSTDTQYF. As DNA, the CDR3 is TGTGCCAGCAGCTTAGGCTTAAGCACAGATACGCAGTATTTT. The complete variable domain, with remaining parts taken from reference TRBV28 and TRBJ2-3, reads DVKVTQSSRYLVKRTGEKVFLECVQDMDHENMFWYRQDPGLGLRLIYFSYDVKMKEKGDIPEGYSVSREKKERFSLILESASTNQTSMYLCASSLGLSTDTQYFGPGTRLTVL.

The chain is built from TRBV18 and TRBJ1-2; possibly TRBD1 for D (6 bases). From germline, CDR1 is KGHSH and CDR2 LQKENI. This CDR3 is 15 amino acids long. Trimming took off 2 bases at V and 6 bases at J, with 16 bases between the two ends. This CDR3 reads CASSPMGGVPDGYTF. The DNA for the CDR3 is TGTGCCAGCTCACCAATGGGGGGCGTCCCCGATGGCTACACCTTC.

Many counts were recorded for this clonotype. The chain has TRBV6-2 or TRBV6-3 and TRBJ2-7; 8 nucleotides match TRBD1. Germline lookup yields CDR1 MNHEY and CDR2 SVGEGT. The CDR3 is made up of 16 amino acids. Trimming at V came to 4 bases and at J to 5 bases, leaving 13 bases not matched to a gene. CDR3 sequence reads: CASSFPGQGLMNEQYF. CDR3 bases: TGTGCCAGCAGTTTCCCCGGACAGGGCTTAATGAACGAGCAGTACTTC.